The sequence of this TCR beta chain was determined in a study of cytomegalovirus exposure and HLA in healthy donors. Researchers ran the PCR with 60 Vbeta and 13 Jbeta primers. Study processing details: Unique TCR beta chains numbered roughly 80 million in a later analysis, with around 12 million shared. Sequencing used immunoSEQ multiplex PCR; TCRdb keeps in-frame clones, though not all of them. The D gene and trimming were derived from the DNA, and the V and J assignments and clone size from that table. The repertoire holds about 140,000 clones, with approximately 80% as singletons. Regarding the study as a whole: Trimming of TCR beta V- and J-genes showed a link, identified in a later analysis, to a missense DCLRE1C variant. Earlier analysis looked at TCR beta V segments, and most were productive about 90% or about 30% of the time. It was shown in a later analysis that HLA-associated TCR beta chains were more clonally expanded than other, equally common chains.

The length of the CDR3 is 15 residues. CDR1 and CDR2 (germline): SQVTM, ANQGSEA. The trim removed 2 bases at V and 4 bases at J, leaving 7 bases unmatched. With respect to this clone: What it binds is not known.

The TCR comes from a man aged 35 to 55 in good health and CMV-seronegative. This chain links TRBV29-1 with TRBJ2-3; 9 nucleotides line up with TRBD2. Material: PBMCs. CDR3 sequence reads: CSVERAGGLSDTQYF. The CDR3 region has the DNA TGCAGCGTTGAACGTGCGGGAGGGCTCTCAGATACGCAGTATTTT.